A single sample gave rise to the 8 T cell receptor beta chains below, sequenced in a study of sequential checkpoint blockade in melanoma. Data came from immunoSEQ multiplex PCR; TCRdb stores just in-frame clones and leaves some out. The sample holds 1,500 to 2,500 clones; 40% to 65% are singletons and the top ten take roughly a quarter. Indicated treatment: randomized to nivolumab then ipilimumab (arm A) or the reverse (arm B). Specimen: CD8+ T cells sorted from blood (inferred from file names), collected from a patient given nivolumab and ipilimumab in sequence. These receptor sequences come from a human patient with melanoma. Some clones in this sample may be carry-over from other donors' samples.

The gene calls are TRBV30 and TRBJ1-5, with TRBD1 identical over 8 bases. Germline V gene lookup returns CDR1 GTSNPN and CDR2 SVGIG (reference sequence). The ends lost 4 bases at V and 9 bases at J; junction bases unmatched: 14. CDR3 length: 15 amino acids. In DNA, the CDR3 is TGTGCCTGGAAGAGTGGACAGGGTGACTCAGGGCCCCAGCATTTT. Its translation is CAWKSGQGDSGPQHF.

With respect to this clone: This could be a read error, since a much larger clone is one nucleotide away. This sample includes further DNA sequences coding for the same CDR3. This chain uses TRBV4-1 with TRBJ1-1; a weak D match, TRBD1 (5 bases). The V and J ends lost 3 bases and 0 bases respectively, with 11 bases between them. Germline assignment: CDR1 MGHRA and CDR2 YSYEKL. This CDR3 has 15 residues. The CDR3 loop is CASSQQDNMNTEAFF. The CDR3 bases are TGCGCCAGCAGCCAGCAGGACAACATGAACACTGAAGCTTTCTTT.

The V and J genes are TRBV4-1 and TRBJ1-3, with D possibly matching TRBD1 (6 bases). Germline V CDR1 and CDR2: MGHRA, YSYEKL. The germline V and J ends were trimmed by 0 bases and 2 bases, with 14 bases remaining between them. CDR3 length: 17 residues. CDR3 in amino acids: CASSQDPVQGTGNTIYF. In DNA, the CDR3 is TGCGCCAGCAGCCAAGATCCCGTACAGGGCACTGGAAACACCATATATTTT.

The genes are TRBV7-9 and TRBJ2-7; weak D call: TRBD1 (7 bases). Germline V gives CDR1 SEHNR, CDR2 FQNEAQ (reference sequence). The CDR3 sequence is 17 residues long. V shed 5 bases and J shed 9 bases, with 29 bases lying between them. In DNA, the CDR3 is TGTGCCAGCAGCCGGAACAGGGGCAAGGATTGGGTGGAGGGGCAGTACTTC. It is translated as CASSRNRGKDWVEGQYF. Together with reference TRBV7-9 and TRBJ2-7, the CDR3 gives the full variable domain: DTGVSQNPRHKITKRGQNVTFRCDPISEHNRLYWYRQTLGQGPEFLTYFQNEAQLEKSRLLSDRFSAERPKGSFSTLEIQRTEQGDSAMYLCASSRNRGKDWVEGQYFGPGTRLTVT.

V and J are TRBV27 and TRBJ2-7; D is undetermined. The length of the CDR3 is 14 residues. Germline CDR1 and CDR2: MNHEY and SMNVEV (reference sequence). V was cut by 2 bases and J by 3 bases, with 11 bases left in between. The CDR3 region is CASSLSRSGYEQYF. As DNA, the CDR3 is TGTGCCAGCAGTTTAAGCAGGTCCGGCTACGAGCAGTACTTC.

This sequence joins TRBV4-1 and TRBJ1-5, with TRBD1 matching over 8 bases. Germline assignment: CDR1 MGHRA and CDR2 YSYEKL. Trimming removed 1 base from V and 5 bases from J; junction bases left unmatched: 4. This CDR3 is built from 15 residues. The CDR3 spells CASSQARGRDQPQHF. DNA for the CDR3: TGCGCCAGCAGCCAAGCCAGGGGGCGGGATCAGCCCCAGCATTTT.

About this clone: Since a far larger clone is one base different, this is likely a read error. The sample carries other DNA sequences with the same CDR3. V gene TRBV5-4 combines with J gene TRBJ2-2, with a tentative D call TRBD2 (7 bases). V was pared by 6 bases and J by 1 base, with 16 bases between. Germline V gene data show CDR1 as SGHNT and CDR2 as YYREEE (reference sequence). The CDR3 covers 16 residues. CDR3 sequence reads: CASTPGLGGNTGELFF. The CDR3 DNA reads TGTGCCAGCACCCCCGGACTAGGGGGGAACACCGGGGAGCTGTTTTTT.

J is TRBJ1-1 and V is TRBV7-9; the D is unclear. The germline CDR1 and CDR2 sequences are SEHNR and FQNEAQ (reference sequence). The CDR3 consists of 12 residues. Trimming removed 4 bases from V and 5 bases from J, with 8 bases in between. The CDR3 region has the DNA TGTGCCAGCAGCTCTGGCTGGACTGAAGCTTTCTTT. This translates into CASSSGWTEAFF.